The T cell receptor beta chain described here comes from a study of response to subunit inactivated influenza vaccine. Study observations and caveats: The study's authors posited that every seasonal influenza vaccination enlists few new T cells.

This clonotype turned up a few times. No antigen is known for it. TCRdb recomputed calls from the RT-PCR reads with MiXCR, one row per CDR3 protein. The sample holds around 650,000 distinct CDR3 sequences, approximately 14% seen once. This CDR3 comprises 14 residues. V dropped 8 bases and J dropped 1; count of bases not matched to a gene: 5. V is TRBV12-3 or TRBV12-4 and J is TRBJ2-7; 10 nucleotides agree with TRBD1. The clonotype originates from a man over 45 who received an inactivated influenza vaccine. The source material was PBMCs from blood, sampled less than 13 days after vaccination. The CDR3 region is CASRSGQGSYEQYF. CDR3 DNA: TGTGCCAGCCGCTCGGGACAGGGGTCCTACGAGCAGTACTTC.